These 19 T cell receptor beta chains share one sample of origin, sequenced in a study of T cells in Graves' hyperthyroidism and ophthalmopathy. Authors of the study amplified TCR beta CDR3 regions from RNA transcripts. HTBI primers drove first-round RT-PCR of the TCR CDR3. TCRdb redid the calling of the multiplex PCR reads with MiXCR, one entry per CDR3 protein. The data show some 400,000 distinct CDR3 sequences, with roughly 14% seen just once and 8% to 13% held by the top ten. Sequencing input: blood. Receptor source: an older woman with Graves' hyperthyroidism.

This clonotype was counted ten times or more. V is TRBV30 and J is TRBJ2-2; maybe TRBD2 (7 bases). V shed 2 bases and J shed 8 bases, with 12 bases lying between them. The CDR3 runs 13 residues. Germline V gene lookup returns CDR1 GTSNPN and CDR2 SVGIG (reference sequence). Here the CDR3 DNA reads TGTGCCTGGAGTCTCCGGGGGGCGGGGGAGCTGTTTTTT. Translation gives CAWSLRGAGELFF.

This clonotype was recorded at least ten times. The chain uses TRBV7-9 and TRBJ2-2, with D hard to call. Germline V gene data show CDR1 as SEHNR and CDR2 as FQNEAQ (reference sequence). The CDR3 has 14 residues. Trimming shortened V by 3 bases and J by 1 base, and 6 bases separated the two germline ends. The CDR3 sequence is CASSLNRNTGELFF. The CDR3 region has the DNA TGTGCCAGCAGCTTGAACAGGAACACCGGGGAGCTGTTTTTT.

This clonotype was seen many times. The V and J genes are TRBV20-1 and TRBJ2-7, with 8 bases aligning to TRBD2. The V gene's germline CDR1 is DFQATT and CDR2 SNEGSKA (reference sequence). V was clipped by 0 bases and J by 3 bases; unmatched bases: 1. The CDR3 length is 13 residues. The CDR3 loop is CSARDGRGYEQYF. CDR3 bases: TGCAGTGCTAGAGACGGGAGGGGCTACGAGCAGTACTTC.

There are many counts of this clonotype. DNA for the CDR3: TGTGCCAGCAGTCGCGACCAGGGAACTAATGAAAAACTGTTTTTT. As protein: CASSRDQGTNEKLFF. The chain has TRBV28 and TRBJ1-4; possible D gene TRBD1, 5 bases. The CDR3 has 15 amino acids. CDR1 MDHEN and CDR2 SYDVKM come from the germline V gene. The V end lost 5 bases, the J end lost 1 base, and 11 bases lay between the germline ends.

This clonotype has at least ten counts. This chain connects TRBV4-1 to TRBJ2-5; 7 bases line up with TRBD2. Trimming took 4 bases from V and 9 from J; bases not matched to a gene: 5. CDR1 is MGHRA and CDR2 is YSYEKL in the germline V gene. This CDR3 is built from 12 residues. CDR3 sequence (DNA): TGCGCCAGCAGCCCCCCTGGGGGGGCCCAGTACTTC. Translating gives CASSPPGGAQYF.

The genes are TRBV4-1 and TRBJ2-3; no reliable D call. V shed 0 bases and J shed 8 bases, with 12 bases lying between them. Germline-derived CDR1 and CDR2 are MGHRA and YSYEKL. The CDR3 has 14 amino acids. CDR3 loop: CASSQDPLGTTQYF. The CDR3 bases are TGCGCCAGCAGCCAAGATCCCTTGGGCACTACGCAGTATTTT.

The sample holds many counts of this clonotype. The chain uses TRBV28 and TRBJ1-5, with D unclear. CDR1 is MDHEN, CDR2 SYDVKM, per germline. The CDR3 extends over 16 amino acids. Between the trimmed V and J ends, which lost 2 bases and 0 bases, there was a span of 11 bases. DNA for the CDR3: TGTGCCAGCAGTTTAAGCGCAGTCTATAGCAATCAGCCCCAGCATTTT. It translates to CASSLSAVYSNQPQHF.

In this sample, this clonotype turned up many times. The genes are TRBV3-1 and TRBJ2-7; D is unresolved. Trimming cost V 6 bases and J 2 bases, with 14 bases left between them. This CDR3 region has 14 residues. Per germline, CDR1 LGHDT and CDR2 YNNKEL (reference sequence). The CDR3 bases are TGTGCCAGCAGACCACAACACACCACCTACGAGCAGTACTTC. Translation: CASRPQHTTYEQYF.

Comment on this clonotype: Germline is not matched at one junction end, which may reflect a read error. This rearrangement joins TRBV11-1 to TRBJ2-7; 11 nucleotides match TRBD2. Germline V CDR1 and CDR2: SGHAT, FQDESV (reference sequence). This CDR3 region has 14 residues. The CDR3 reads CTSSLAGGSYEQYF. The CDR3 DNA follows: TGTACCAGCAGCTTAGCGGGAGGGAGCTACGAGCAGTACTTC.

The gene calls are TRBV24-1 and TRBJ2-1; 7 positions match TRBD1. The CDR3 has 16 residues. Germline CDR1 and CDR2: KGHDR and SFDVKD. J lost 3 bases, V lost 5 bases, and 9 bases had no gene match. The CDR3 reads CATSVEGADGYNEQFF. The CDR3 nucleotides are TGTGCCACCAGTGTCGAGGGGGCAGACGGCTACAATGAGCAGTTCTTC.

There are many counts of this clonotype. This chain joins TRBV20-1 and TRBJ2-7, with 12 bases fitting TRBD2. The ends lost 6 bases at V and 3 bases at J; junction bases unmatched: 6. CDR1 is DFQATT and CDR2 is SNEGSKA in the germline V gene (reference sequence). The length of the CDR3 is 14 residues. As DNA, the CDR3 is TGCAGTGCCCCCTCACTAGCGGGAGGCTACGAGCAGTACTTC. It is translated as CSAPSLAGGYEQYF.

This clonotype was found many times. This chain connects TRBV3-1 to TRBJ2-7, with TRBD2 as a possible D gene (6 bases). Trimming left V 1 base short and J 6 bases short, with 16 bases between. The CDR3 sequence is 15 residues long. Germline V gene data show CDR1 as LGHDT and CDR2 as YNNKEL (reference sequence). CDR3 in amino acids: CASSQVAGGSSEQYF. The CDR3 DNA is TGTGCCAGCAGCCAAGTTGCCGGGGGTAGTAGCGAGCAGTACTTC.

V and J are TRBV19 and TRBJ1-4; 9 nucleotides agree with TRBD1. J lost 8 bases, V lost 7 bases, and 8 bases had no gene match. In germline, CDR1 is LNHDA, CDR2 SQIVND (reference sequence). The CDR3 has 14 amino acids. CDR3: CASNPTGGEEKLFF. DNA of the CDR3: TGTGCCAGTAACCCGACAGGGGGAGAAGAAAAACTGTTTTTT.

This clonotype came up many times. The rearrangement joins TRBV5-1 to TRBJ2-1; 12 bases agree with TRBD2. The CDR3 runs 16 residues. From germline, CDR1 is SGHRS and CDR2 YFSETQ. The V and J ends lost 4 bases and 0 bases, in that order; junction bases with no gene match: 2. CDR3 sequence reads: CASSATSGGSYNEQFF. CDR3 coding DNA: TGCGCCAGCAGCGCGACTAGCGGGGGCTCCTACAATGAGCAGTTCTTC.

The sample holds many counts of this clonotype. The gene calls are TRBV28 and TRBJ2-7, with 13 bases lining up with TRBD2. CDR1 MDHEN and CDR2 SYDVKM come from the germline V gene. There are 16 residues in the CDR3. The ends lost 1 base at V and 4 bases at J; junction bases unmatched: 4. DNA of the CDR3: TGTGCCAGCAGTTTATCACTAGCGGGAGGGCGATACGAGCAGTACTTC. Translating it yields CASSLSLAGGRYEQYF.

At least ten counts were recorded for this clonotype. This chain links TRBV29-1 with TRBJ1-1; D remains unclear. Germline CDR1 and CDR2: SQVTM and ANQGSEA. Trimming took off 6 bases at V and 0 bases at J, with 5 bases between the two ends. The CDR3 totals 11 residues. CDR3 bases: TGCAGCGTCCCAATGAACACTGAAGCTTTCTTT. This gives the protein CSVPMNTEAFF.

Regarding this clonotype: A clone one base away is much larger, so this may be a read error. This chain connects TRBV12-3 or TRBV12-4 to TRBJ1-1; no clear D gene. The CDR3 spans 13 residues. The DNA of the CDR3 is TGTGCCAACAGTTTATCGCAGAACACTGAAGCTTTCTTT. This codes for CANSLSQNTEAFF.

The chain combines TRBV5-4 with TRBJ2-2; D remains ambiguous. The CDR3 spans 15 residues. Looked up from germline, CDR1 is SGHNT and CDR2 is YYREEE (reference sequence). Trimming stripped 3 bases from V and 0 bases from J, with 9 bases between. The CDR3 loop reads CASSSRNTNTGELFF. CDR3 nucleotides: TGTGCCAGCAGCTCTAGGAACACGAACACCGGGGAGCTGTTTTTT.

This clonotype occurred many times. J is TRBJ1-6 and V is TRBV30; 9 bases line up with TRBD1. From germline, CDR1 is GTSNPN and CDR2 SVGIG (reference sequence). The CDR3 runs to 14 residues. The V gene end was trimmed by 4 bases and the J gene end by 10 bases; junction bases not matched to a gene: 8. The CDR3 protein is CAWKGDRESSPLHF. CDR3 nucleotide sequence: TGTGCCTGGAAAGGGGACAGGGAATCGTCACCCCTCCACTTT.